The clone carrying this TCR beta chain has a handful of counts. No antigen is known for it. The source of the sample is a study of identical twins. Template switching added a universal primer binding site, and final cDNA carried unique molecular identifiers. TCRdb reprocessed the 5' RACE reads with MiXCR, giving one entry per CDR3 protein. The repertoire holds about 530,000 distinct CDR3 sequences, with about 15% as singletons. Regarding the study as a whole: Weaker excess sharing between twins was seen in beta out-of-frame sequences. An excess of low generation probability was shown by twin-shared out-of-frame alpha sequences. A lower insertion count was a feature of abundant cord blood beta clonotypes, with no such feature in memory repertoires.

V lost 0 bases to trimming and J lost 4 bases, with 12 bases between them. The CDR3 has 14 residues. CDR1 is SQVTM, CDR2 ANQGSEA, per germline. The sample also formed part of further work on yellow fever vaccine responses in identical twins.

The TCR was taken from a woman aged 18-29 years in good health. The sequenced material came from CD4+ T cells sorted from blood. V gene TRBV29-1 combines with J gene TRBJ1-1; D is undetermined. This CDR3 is CSVEDLGMGTEAFF. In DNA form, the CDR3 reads TGCAGCGTTGAAGATCTCGGGATGGGCACTGAAGCTTTCTTT.